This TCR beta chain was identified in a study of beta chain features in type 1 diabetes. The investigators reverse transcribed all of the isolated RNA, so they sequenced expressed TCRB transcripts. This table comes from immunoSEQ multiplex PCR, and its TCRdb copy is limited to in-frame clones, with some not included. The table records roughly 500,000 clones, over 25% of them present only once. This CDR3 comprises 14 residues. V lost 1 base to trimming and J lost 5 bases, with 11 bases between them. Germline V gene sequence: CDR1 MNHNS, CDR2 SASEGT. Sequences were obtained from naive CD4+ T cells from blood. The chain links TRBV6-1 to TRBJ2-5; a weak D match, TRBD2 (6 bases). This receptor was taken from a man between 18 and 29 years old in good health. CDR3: CASSEGYGGETQYF. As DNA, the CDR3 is TGTGCCAGCAGTGAAGGATACGGAGGGGAGACCCAGTACTTC.